The 22 T cell receptor beta chains presented below share a single source sample, sequenced in a study of PD-L1 blockade in urothelial cancer. TCRdb's copy holds only in-frame clones and misses some; the assay was immunoSEQ multiplex PCR. Of under 40,000 clones in the sample, about 90% are singletons; the top ten hold roughly 3.5%. The source material was PBMCs, sampled around atezolizumab (anti-PD-L1) treatment. All receptors come from a man aged 45-60 years with urothelial cancer.

V is TRBV10-1 and J is TRBJ2-3, with TRBD2 as a possible D gene (5 bases). Trimming removed 0 bases from V and 7 bases from J, with 11 bases in between. This CDR3 spans 14 amino acids. Germline values: CDR1 WNHNN, CDR2 SYGVQD (reference sequence). CDR3 in amino acids: CASSESGWENTQYF. The DNA of the CDR3 is TGCGCCAGCAGTGAGTCGGGGTGGGAGAATACGCAGTATTTT.

The chain carries TRBV6-5 and TRBJ1-1, with TRBD1 as a possible D gene (6 bases). CDR3 length: 13 amino acids. V gave up 6 bases and J gave up 10 bases, with 18 bases separating them. CDR1 and CDR2 (germline): MNHEY, SVGAGI. CDR3 protein: CASSARQEFRAFF. CDR3 DNA: TGTGCCAGCAGCGCTAGACAGGAATTTAGAGCTTTCTTT.

The chain has TRBV5-5 and TRBJ2-1, with 9 bases that match TRBD2. J was trimmed by 4 bases and V by 7 bases; bases with no gene match: 6. This CDR3 spans 14 amino acids. The germline CDR1 and CDR2 sequences are SGHKS and YYEKEE (reference sequence). CDR3 nucleotide sequence: TGTGCCAGCGTAGCGGGGGTTAGGTACAATGAGCAGTTCTTC. It codes for CASVAGVRYNEQFF.

The chain carries TRBV5-4 and TRBJ2-3, with 7 bases that match TRBD2. The CDR3 has 16 amino acids. In germline, CDR1 is SGHNT, CDR2 YYREEE (reference sequence). The junction had 11 bases not matched to a gene; V was cut back by 4 bases and J by 3 bases. In DNA, the CDR3 is TGTGCCAGCAGCCAACGGACTAGTCTCTTGACAGATACGCAGTATTTT. It encodes CASSQRTSLLTDTQYF.

This clone occurred a few times. The CDR3 DNA reads as TGTGCCAGCAGCTCCCGAACAGGGCTTGGGCAGCCCCAGCATTTT. It encodes CASSSRTGLGQPQHF. The rearrangement uses TRBV7-2 and TRBJ1-5, with a possible D match to TRBD1 (6 bases). Germline lookup yields CDR1 SGHTA and CDR2 FQGNSA. V was clipped by 4 bases and J by 7 bases, with 17 bases between them. The CDR3 is made up of 15 amino acids.

The gene calls are TRBV19 and TRBJ2-7, with TRBD1 identical over 9 bases. The junction had 14 bases not matched to a gene; V was cut back by 5 bases and J by 6 bases. The CDR3 extends over 16 amino acids. Germline values: CDR1 LNHDA, CDR2 SQIVND (reference sequence). The CDR3: CASSLYTGTGTGEQYF. DNA of the CDR3: TGTGCCAGTAGTCTATACACCGGGACAGGGACGGGCGAGCAGTACTTC.

The chain has TRBV11-2 and TRBJ1-4, with 9 bases that match TRBD1. The germline CDR1 and CDR2 sequences are SGHAT and FQNNGV. The CDR3 extends over 17 amino acids. V trimming: 4 bases; J trimming: 8 bases; junction bases outside the gene matches: 14. The CDR3 loop is CASSSTWGTGKREKLFF. CDR3 bases: TGTGCCAGCAGCTCCACCTGGGGGACAGGGAAGAGAGAAAAACTGTTTTTT.

The chain employs TRBV25-1 and TRBJ2-3; no clear D gene. The germline V and J ends were trimmed by 1 base and 1 base, with 12 bases remaining between them. The V gene's germline CDR1 is MGHDK and CDR2 SYGVNS. This CDR3 comprises 16 residues. Here the CDR3 reads CASSESRAYRTDTQYF. The CDR3 DNA reads as TGTGCCAGCAGTGAATCCCGAGCGTACCGCACAGATACGCAGTATTTT.

This chain joins TRBV9 and TRBJ2-3; D call uncertain. CDR1 SGDLS and CDR2 YYNGEE come from the germline V gene. The CDR3 sequence is 11 residues long. Between the trimmed V and J ends, which lost 0 bases and 6 bases, there was a span of 2 bases. CDR3 nucleotide sequence: TGTGCCAGCAGCGTAGCGGATACGCAGTATTTT. Its translation is CASSVADTQYF.

The chain carries TRBV9 and TRBJ2-2, with D uncertain. In germline, CDR1 is SGDLS, CDR2 YYNGEE. This CDR3 comprises 15 residues. Between the trimmed V and J ends, which lost 1 base and 5 bases, there was a span of 12 bases. CDR3 in DNA: TGTGCCAGCAGCGTAATGACCCCGGAGACCGGGGAGCTGTTTTTT. As protein: CASSVMTPETGELFF.

V usage is TRBV5-1 and J usage is TRBJ1-2; no reliable D call. The germline V gene encodes CDR1 SGHRS and CDR2 YFSETQ. V was clipped by 4 bases and J by 8 bases, with 15 bases between them. The CDR3 consists of 13 residues. CDR3 DNA: TGCGCCAGCAGCCCTGACGGACTGGGCGGCTACACCTTC. This gives the protein CASSPDGLGGYTF.

The chain employs TRBV28 and TRBJ2-1, with D possibly matching TRBD2 (7 bases). The V gene lost 6 bases and the J gene lost 8 bases, with 17 bases spanning the gap. The length of the CDR3 is 14 residues. The germline V gene encodes CDR1 MDHEN and CDR2 SYDVKM. CDR3 region: CASSKGGAGYEQFF. The CDR3 bases are TGTGCCAGCAGCAAAGGGGGGGCGGGGTATGAGCAGTTCTTC.

The chain links TRBV19 to TRBJ2-5, with a tentative D call TRBD1 (6 bases). The CDR3 totals 14 residues. Germline CDR1 and CDR2: LNHDA and SQIVND (reference sequence). Trimming cost V 3 bases and J 5 bases, with 13 bases left between them. CDR3 amino acids: CASSINRVSETQYF. CDR3 sequence (DNA): TGTGCCAGTAGTATCAACAGGGTTTCGGAGACCCAGTACTTC.

The CDR3 DNA follows: TGTGCCAGCAGCCTGGCGGGGAGTTATGGGGAAAAACTGTTTTTT. Translated: CASSLAGSYGEKLFF. The chain uses TRBV7-2 and TRBJ1-4, with D unresolved. The V end lost 5 bases, the J end lost 8 bases, and 18 bases lay between the germline ends. The V gene's germline CDR1 is SGHTA and CDR2 FQGNSA. The CDR3 runs to 15 residues.

The chain joins TRBV2 to TRBJ2-5, with 9 bases identical to TRBD2. Germline CDR1 is SNHLY and CDR2 is FYNNEI. The CDR3 runs to 16 residues. CDR3 protein: CGSGGDSSGRQETQYF. The CDR3 nucleotides read TGTGGATCAGGGGGTGATAGTAGCGGGAGACAAGAGACCCAGTACTTC.

V and J are TRBV28 and TRBJ2-7, with 10 bases aligning to TRBD2. The germline V gene encodes CDR1 MDHEN and CDR2 SYDVKM. The CDR3 is 16 residues long. V lost 6 bases to trimming and J lost 6 bases; unmatched junction nucleotides: 14. This chain's CDR3 is CASRPDFGTSDPEQYF. The CDR3 DNA follows: TGTGCCAGCAGACCCGACTTCGGGACTAGCGACCCCGAGCAGTACTTC. Drawing the rest from reference TRBV28 and TRBJ2-7, the complete variable domain is DVKVTQSSRYLVKRTGEKVFLECVQDMDHENMFWYRQDPGLGLRLIYFSYDVKMKEKGDIPEGYSVSREKKERFSLILESASTNQTSMYLCASRPDFGTSDPEQYFGPGTRLTVT.

The V and J genes are TRBV27 and TRBJ2-1; 7 nucleotides agree with TRBD1. The CDR3 extends over 12 amino acids. CDR1 MNHEY and CDR2 SMNVEV come from the germline V gene (reference sequence). Trimming cost V 7 bases and J 15 bases; bases outside gene matches: 12. CDR3 sequence reads: CASTTGALRPFF. CDR3 sequence (DNA): TGTGCCAGCACCACAGGGGCCCTGCGACCGTTCTTC.

The V gene is TRBV4-3, the J gene TRBJ1-2, with D unresolved. Trimming took off 0 bases at V and 4 bases at J, with 12 bases between the two ends. CDR1 is LGHNA, CDR2 YSLEER, per germline. The CDR3 spans 15 residues. DNA of the CDR3: TGCGCCAGCAGCCAAGATTGGGCAGCCCTCTATGGCTACACCTTC. Its translation is CASSQDWAALYGYTF.

The chain couples TRBV10-3 to TRBJ2-1; D call uncertain. Between the trimmed V and J ends, which lost 3 bases and 5 bases, there was a span of 8 bases. Per germline, CDR1 ENHRY and CDR2 SYGVKD. The CDR3 runs 13 residues. The CDR3, as DNA: TGTGCCATCAGTGACCAGAATCACAATGAGCAGTTCTTC. Its translation is CAISDQNHNEQFF.

This sequence joins TRBV18 and TRBJ2-2; tentatively, D is TRBD2 (5 bases). CDR1 is KGHSH and CDR2 is LQKENI in the germline V gene. Trimming pared 6 bases from V and 0 bases from J, leaving 17 bases between. CDR3 length: 17 amino acids. The CDR3 DNA sequence: TGTGCCAGCTCCCCAACGCGAAGCGGAACGAACACCGGGGAGCTGTTTTTT. This sequence encodes CASSPTRSGTNTGELFF.

J is TRBJ1-2 and V is TRBV6-5; D is possibly TRBD1 (6 bases). V was pared by 3 bases and J by 5 bases, with 13 bases between. Looked up from germline, CDR1 is MNHEY and CDR2 is SVGAGI. This CDR3 spans 14 amino acids. The CDR3 DNA reads as TGTGCCAGCAGTTATTTACCGGGACAATATGGCTACACCTTC. This sequence encodes CASSYLPGQYGYTF.

V and J are TRBV25-1 and TRBJ1-3, with TRBD1 matching over 8 bases. The germline V gene has CDR1 MGHDK and CDR2 SYGVNS. Trimming cost V 3 bases and J 4 bases; bases outside gene matches: 5. The CDR3 covers 15 residues. CDR3 bases: TGTGCCAGCAGTGATCCAGGGGGCTCCGGAAACACCATATATTTT. It encodes CASSDPGGSGNTIYF.